This paragraph covers one TCR beta chain sequence. Its antigen remains unidentified. No clone much larger than this one lies a single base away; base qualities are absent. The time point label corresponds to: baseline before first vaccination. The vaccinee samples were drawn from two UK trials, COV001 and COV002, one of which was a single-blind randomized controlled phase 2/3 trial testing AZD1222 (ChAdOx1 nCoV-19) in healthy adults. Trial participant PBMC samples were collected at day 0 and day 28 after the second dose for TCRbeta chain sequencing. This sample was included in a study of T cell responses to AZD1222 COVID-19 vaccine listed by TCRdb under 2021. Background for the entire study: AZD1222 recipients with second doses at about 4 weeks or about 12 weeks were pooled, because spike-specific TCR depth and breadth did not differ between schedules. Trial participants were enrolled by age into subgroups of 18-55, 56-69 and 70-plus years, and around 140, 26 and 57 TCR-sequenced participants, respectively, were included in these subgroups. A total of 230 to 250 trial participants underwent TCR sequencing, of whom approximately 200 had received two doses of AZD1222 and 26 had received two doses of the MenACWY control vaccine. The full study reports these points: Conclusions about previously exposed vaccinees are limited because only six or seven AZD1222 recipients were SARS-CoV-2 seropositive at baseline. In the small 56-69-year group, the increase in depth fell short of significance, most likely because of low power. Participants were mostly white British and included more females than males, and it was suggested by the authors that clonal diversity may have been underestimated. CD4 TCRs associated with the vaccine covered the entire spike protein, and the dominant responses were in regions 160-218 and 743-854. Spike-specific TCR breadth and depth rose significantly after two AZD1222 doses compared with day 0 and with MenACWY recipients. Epitopes outside the regions mutated in the B.1.351 and B.1.1.7 variants were reportedly recognized by nearly half of the unique spike-specific TCRs. Because no day 14 peak-response samples were available, repertoires were characterized only after the peak T cell response.

The CDR3 regions of human TCRbeta chains were analyzed by immunosequencing. The study's own analysis went as follows. TCRs in the repertoires were compared against a reference library of SARS-CoV-2-specific TCRs that had been generated with the MIRA antigen-specificity platform. Breadth was defined as the fraction of unique TCRs that were SARS-CoV-2-associated, and depth was defined as the fraction of total T cells that were SARS-CoV-2-associated. Each spike-specific TCR was assigned to its reactive spike region and to a CD4 or CD8 class using the MIRA data. Log10-transformed breadth and depth values were compared by one-way ANOVA with Sidak's multiple comparisons tests. In its TCRdb copy, this immuneACCESS table keeps in-frame sequences only and misses some clones. Where compared with another copy, unresolved V genes explain less than half of these, and the others have no known cause. V and J calls and clone size are given by that table; D and trimming were obtained from the DNA. A total of 150,000 or so clones appear in this sample, approximately 93% of them only once. The ten largest clones represent approximately 1% of the sample.

Trimming removed 1 base from V and 1 base from J, leaving 14 bases between the germline ends. Taken from cysteine to phenylalanine, the CDR3 has 16 residues. The retained sequence is limited to the CDR3, 48 bases, with the frame set at the first base. Sequences SGDLS (CDR1) and YYNGEE (CDR2) are obtained from the germline V gene. This clonotype originated in an adult in good health. The sequence is built from TRBV9 and TRBJ2-5; the D call could be TRBD1 or TRBD2, with each sharing 5 bases. This material consisted of peripheral blood, taken on day 0 of AZD1222 vaccination. The CDR3 protein: CASSVSEGRVQETQYF. At the DNA level, the sequence is TGTGCCAGCAGCGTATCCGAGGGGCGGGTCCAAGAGACCCAGTACTTC.